Listed below are T cell receptor beta chains from one sample, sequenced in a study of a mutant IDH1 vaccine in newly diagnosed glioma. These receptors have no identified antigens. Assay used: immunoSEQ multiplex PCR; TCRdb lists only in-frame clones, some missing. The sample includes about 40,000 clones, more than 85% of them seen just once. The material was PBMCs, obtained from a glioma patient whose treatment included an IDH1 peptide vaccine. The receptor set was obtained from a middle-aged man with glioma. Each CDR3 is given with its conserved first and last residue. The order of the fields is D gene, J gene, V gene, clone size, CDR3 DNA, CDR3 protein. A D gene is named only where the DNA matches it firmly. A row's size may be missing; if present it is once, few, many or a size class.

>NA|TRBJ1-2|TRBV7-2|once
TGTGCCAGCAGCTTAAGCAGGGGCGGCTACACCTTC
CASSLSRGGYTF
>NA|TRBJ1-5|TRBV19|NA
TGTGCCAGTAGTTCCCAATGGGGTAGCAATCAGCCCCAGCATTTT
CASSSQWGSNQPQHF
>NA|TRBJ1-5|TRBV19|NA
TGTGCCAGTAGTATAGGGGGCAATCAGCCCCAGCATTTT
CASSIGGNQPQHF
>NA|TRBJ2-1|TRBV15|NA
TGTGCCACCAGCAGAGGGGCCAATAACAATGAGCAGTTCTTC
CATSRGANNNEQFF
>TRBD2|TRBJ2-1|TRBV6-4|NA
TGTGCCAGCAGTGACTCTAGCGGGGGGGCCAATGAGCAGTTCTTC
CASSDSSGGANEQFF
>NA|TRBJ2-2|TRBV4-3|once
TGCGCCAGCAGCCGCCCCTCCCCAGGGACCGGGGAGCTGTTTTTT
CASSRPSPGTGELFF
>TRBD1|TRBJ1-2|TRBV19|NA
TGTGCCAGTAGGACACCGGGACAGGGGCCTCTCAACTATGGCTACACCTTC
CASRTPGQGPLNYGYTF
>NA|TRBJ2-1|TRBV19|NA
TGTGCCACCGTACTAGCAGGTGGCTACAATGAGCAGTTCTTC
CATVLAGGYNEQFF
>NA|TRBJ2-7|TRBV7-8|NA
TGTGCCAGCAGCTTAGTAGGGTGGGGCAACGAGGGGGTCTACGAGCAGTACTTC
CASSLVGWGNEGVYEQYF
>NA|TRBJ1-1|TRBV7-2|NA
TGTGCCAGCAGCTTGAGGCGGAGGGGGACCACTGAAGCTTTCTTT
CASSLRRRGTTEAFF
>TRBD1|TRBJ1-2|TRBV5-4|NA
TGTGCCAGCAGCCACAGGGGAAGTCAGGGCTACACCTTC
CASSHRGSQGYTF
>NA|TRBJ2-5|TRBV5-1|NA
TGCGCCAGCAGCCAAAACTACCAGGGGAGGGGAGAGACCCAGTACTTC
CASSQNYQGRGETQYF
>TRBD2|TRBJ2-3|TRBV12-5|NA
TGTGCTAGTGGTGGACTAGCACGCGATACGCAGTATTTT
CASGGLARDTQYF
>TRBD2|TRBJ2-2|TRBV9|NA
TGTGCCAGCAGCGTAACCCGGGAGGTGCGGACCGGGGAGCTGTTTTTT
CASSVTREVRTGELFF
>NA|TRBJ2-7|TRBV21-1|NA
TGTGCCAGCAGCGAAAAACCGGGACAGAGACCCCCCTACGAGCAGTACTTC
CASSEKPGQRPPYEQYF
>TRBD1|TRBJ1-5|TRBV19|NA
TGTGCCAGTAGCAGACAGGGAGAGCCCAATCAGCCCCAGCATTTT
CASSRQGEPNQPQHF
>TRBD2|TRBJ2-3|TRBV7-2|NA
TGTGCCAGCAGCATTAGCGGGGGGGCGTTTACAGATACGCAGTATTTT
CASSISGGAFTDTQYF
>TRBD1|TRBJ1-5|TRBV19|NA
TGTGCCACAAAGTTCACGGGACAGGTCAATCAGCCCCAGCATTTT
CATKFTGQVNQPQHF
>TRBD1|TRBJ1-1|TRBV19|NA
TGTGCCAGTAGCCGCCGGGAGGCAGGGGGCCGGGGGACTGAAGCTTTCTTT
CASSRREAGGRGTEAFF
>NA|TRBJ2-2|TRBV5-1|NA
TGCGCCAGCAGTCCGGACAGCCACACCGGGGAGCTGTTTTTT
CASSPDSHTGELFF
>TRBD1|TRBJ1-1|TRBV5-1|NA
TGCGCCAGCAGCTTGGCTCGAGTACGGGACAGGCCTGAAGCTTTCTTT
CASSLARVRDRPEAFF
>NA|TRBJ1-1|TRBV28|NA
TGTGCCATCGTGGGAGGCAGGTTGAACACTGAAGCTTTCTTT
CAIVGGRLNTEAFF